The 15 T cell receptor beta chains presented below share a single source sample, sequenced in a study of T cell changes during pregnancy in multiple sclerosis. Produced via immunoSEQ multiplex PCR; TCRdb's table is partial and in-frame only. The data hold approximately 46,000 clones, with over 75% observed a single time. This sample comprised CD8+ T cells from peripheral blood mononuclear cells, obtained in the second trimester of pregnancy. These TCRs come from a female donor with multiple sclerosis, enrolled in a pregnancy study.

This chain uses TRBV6-1 with TRBJ2-1; TRBD2 matches 9 bases. The V gene's germline CDR1 is MNHNS and CDR2 SASEGT. The trim removed 5 bases at V and 9 bases at J, leaving 11 bases unmatched. CDR3 size: 15 residues. CDR3 coding DNA: TGTGCCAGCAGTCCAGAGGGGAGCGGGGGGTTTGAGCAGTTCTTC. Translating it yields CASSPEGSGGFEQFF.

CDR3 loop: CATPGEGNTEAFF. Here the CDR3 DNA reads TGTGCCACCCCCGGGGAAGGGAACACTGAAGCTTTCTTT. This rearrangement joins TRBV19 to TRBJ1-1, with D hard to call. V lost 10 bases and J 1 base, leaving 13 bases between the germline ends. The CDR3 spans 13 residues. Germline values: CDR1 LNHDA, CDR2 SQIVND (reference sequence).

The gene calls are TRBV7-9 and TRBJ2-3, with D unresolved. Looked up from germline, CDR1 is SEHNR and CDR2 is FQNEAQ (reference sequence). The CDR3 contains 12 residues. V was shortened by 5 bases and J by 4 bases, with 7 bases between the two germline ends. CDR3 DNA sequence: TGTGCCAGCAGCCCCTACCCAGATACGCAGTATTTT. It specifies CASSPYPDTQYF.

The chain carries TRBV9 and TRBJ1-2, with TRBD1 matching 8 bases. With 0 bases clipped from V and 4 bases from J, the junction kept 8 bases outside the gene matches. Germline lookup yields CDR1 SGDLS and CDR2 YYNGEE. CDR3 length equals 16 residues. This CDR3 reads CASSVALGQDPYGYTF. The CDR3 nucleotides are TGTGCCAGCAGCGTAGCCTTGGGACAGGACCCCTATGGCTACACCTTC.

The V gene is TRBV27, the J gene TRBJ2-1; TRBD1 might be the D (5 bases). Trimming removed 7 bases at V and 6 bases at J, with 19 bases between. Germline V lookup: CDR1 MNHEY, CDR2 SMNVEV (reference sequence). CDR3 length: 15 residues. The CDR3 loop reads CASTPLGTGFNEQFF. CDR3 nucleotides: TGTGCCAGCACTCCCCTGGGTACAGGATTCAATGAGCAGTTCTTC.

A single count supports this clone. The chain has TRBV9 and TRBJ1-3, with a weak D call TRBD1 (5 bases). Germline V gene lookup returns CDR1 SGDLS and CDR2 YYNGEE. The CDR3 sequence is 15 residues long. Trimming left V 0 bases short and J 4 bases short, with 11 bases between. CDR3 nucleotides: TGTGCCAGCAGCGTAGGGGGCAGTATGGGAAACACCATATATTTT. Translated: CASSVGGSMGNTIYF.

V gene TRBV7-6 combines with J gene TRBJ1-1; no reliable D call. The CDR3 runs 14 residues. Germline-derived CDR1 and CDR2 are SGHVS and FNYEAQ. V was pared by 5 bases and J by 1 base, with 11 bases between. The CDR3 here is CASSPGGRNTEAFF. In nucleotides, the CDR3 is TGTGCCAGCAGCCCCGGAGGGCGGAACACTGAAGCTTTCTTT. Filled out from reference TRBV7-6 and TRBJ1-1, the complete variable domain reads GAGVSQSPRYKVTKRGQDVALRCDPISGHVSLYWYRQALGQGPEFLTYFNYEAQQDKSGLPNDRFSAERPEGSISTLTIQRTEQRDSAMYRCASSPGGRNTEAFFGQGTRLTVV.

The chain is built from TRBV19 and TRBJ2-2, with 9 bases aligning to TRBD1. The trim removed 6 bases at V and 6 bases at J, leaving 5 bases unmatched. The CDR3 loop spans 14 amino acids. Germline CDR1 reads LNHDA; CDR2 reads SQIVND (reference sequence). The CDR3 sequence is CASREDRGPGELFF. Here the CDR3 DNA reads TGTGCCAGTAGGGAGGACAGGGGCCCCGGGGAGCTGTTTTTT.

The chain has TRBV5-4 and TRBJ2-5; D is possibly TRBD2 (6 bases). V lost 2 bases and J lost 6, with 14 bases in between. CDR3 length equals 14 residues. Germline V gives CDR1 SGHNT, CDR2 YYREEE (reference sequence). Here the CDR3 reads CASSFGGATQTQYF. CDR3 bases: TGTGCCAGCAGCTTCGGAGGGGCCACACAGACCCAGTACTTC.

In the case of this clone: At one end, the junction sequence differs from germline, possibly due to a read error. V gene TRBV11-2 combines with J gene TRBJ1-1, with no clear D. CDR3 length: 12 residues. CDR1 and CDR2 from the germline V gene are SGHAT and FQNNGV. DNA of the CDR3: TGTGCCAGCAGCCTCCGGGTGGTGTCGGCTCCTTTT. This sequence encodes CASSLRVVSAPF.

The chain joins TRBV5-6 to TRBJ1-4; D is uncertain. Per germline, CDR1 SGHDT and CDR2 YYEEEE. CDR3 length: 13 residues. Trimming pared 0 bases from V and 8 bases from J, leaving 8 bases between. CDR3 coding DNA: TGTGCCAGCAGCTTGGGGGCGTTCGAAAAACTGTTTTTT. Translated: CASSLGAFEKLFF.

This clone appeared once. This sequence joins TRBV11-2 and TRBJ2-5; the D gene is possibly TRBD1 (6 bases). CDR1 and CDR2 (germline): SGHAT, FQNNGV. The CDR3 has 15 residues. V lost 6 bases, J lost 2 bases, and 16 bases lay in between. CDR3 DNA sequence: TGTGCCAGCAGTTTCATCGGCGGACAGCAAGAGACCCAGTACTTC. As protein: CASSFIGGQQETQYF.

This clone was counted between two and nine times. V and J are TRBV6-1 and TRBJ1-1; D gene unclear. Germline loops: CDR1 MNHNS, CDR2 SASEGT. V shed 6 bases and J shed 4 bases, with 12 bases lying between them. CDR3 length equals 13 residues. CDR3 in amino acids: CASRISLATEAFF. CDR3 bases: TGTGCCAGCAGAATTTCTTTAGCCACTGAAGCTTTCTTT.

This clone has only one observation. The rearrangement links TRBV6-5 to TRBJ1-1; D uncertain. CDR1 and CDR2 (germline): MNHEY, SVGAGI. This CDR3 spans 14 amino acids. Between the trimmed V and J ends, which lost 7 bases and 4 bases, there was a span of 16 bases. The CDR3 sequence is CASTQTQAGTEAFF. Here the CDR3 DNA reads TGTGCCAGCACCCAAACGCAGGCGGGCACTGAAGCTTTCTTT.

This clone was seen only once. The chain couples TRBV7-9 to TRBJ2-5; 7 bases line up with TRBD2. This CDR3 has 14 residues. Trimming took 6 bases from V and 1 from J; bases not matched to a gene: 5. The germline V gene encodes CDR1 SEHNR and CDR2 FQNEAQ (reference sequence). CDR3 amino acids: CASSSPGGQETQYF. The DNA for the CDR3 is TGTGCCAGCAGTTCTCCGGGGGGCCAAGAGACCCAGTACTTC.